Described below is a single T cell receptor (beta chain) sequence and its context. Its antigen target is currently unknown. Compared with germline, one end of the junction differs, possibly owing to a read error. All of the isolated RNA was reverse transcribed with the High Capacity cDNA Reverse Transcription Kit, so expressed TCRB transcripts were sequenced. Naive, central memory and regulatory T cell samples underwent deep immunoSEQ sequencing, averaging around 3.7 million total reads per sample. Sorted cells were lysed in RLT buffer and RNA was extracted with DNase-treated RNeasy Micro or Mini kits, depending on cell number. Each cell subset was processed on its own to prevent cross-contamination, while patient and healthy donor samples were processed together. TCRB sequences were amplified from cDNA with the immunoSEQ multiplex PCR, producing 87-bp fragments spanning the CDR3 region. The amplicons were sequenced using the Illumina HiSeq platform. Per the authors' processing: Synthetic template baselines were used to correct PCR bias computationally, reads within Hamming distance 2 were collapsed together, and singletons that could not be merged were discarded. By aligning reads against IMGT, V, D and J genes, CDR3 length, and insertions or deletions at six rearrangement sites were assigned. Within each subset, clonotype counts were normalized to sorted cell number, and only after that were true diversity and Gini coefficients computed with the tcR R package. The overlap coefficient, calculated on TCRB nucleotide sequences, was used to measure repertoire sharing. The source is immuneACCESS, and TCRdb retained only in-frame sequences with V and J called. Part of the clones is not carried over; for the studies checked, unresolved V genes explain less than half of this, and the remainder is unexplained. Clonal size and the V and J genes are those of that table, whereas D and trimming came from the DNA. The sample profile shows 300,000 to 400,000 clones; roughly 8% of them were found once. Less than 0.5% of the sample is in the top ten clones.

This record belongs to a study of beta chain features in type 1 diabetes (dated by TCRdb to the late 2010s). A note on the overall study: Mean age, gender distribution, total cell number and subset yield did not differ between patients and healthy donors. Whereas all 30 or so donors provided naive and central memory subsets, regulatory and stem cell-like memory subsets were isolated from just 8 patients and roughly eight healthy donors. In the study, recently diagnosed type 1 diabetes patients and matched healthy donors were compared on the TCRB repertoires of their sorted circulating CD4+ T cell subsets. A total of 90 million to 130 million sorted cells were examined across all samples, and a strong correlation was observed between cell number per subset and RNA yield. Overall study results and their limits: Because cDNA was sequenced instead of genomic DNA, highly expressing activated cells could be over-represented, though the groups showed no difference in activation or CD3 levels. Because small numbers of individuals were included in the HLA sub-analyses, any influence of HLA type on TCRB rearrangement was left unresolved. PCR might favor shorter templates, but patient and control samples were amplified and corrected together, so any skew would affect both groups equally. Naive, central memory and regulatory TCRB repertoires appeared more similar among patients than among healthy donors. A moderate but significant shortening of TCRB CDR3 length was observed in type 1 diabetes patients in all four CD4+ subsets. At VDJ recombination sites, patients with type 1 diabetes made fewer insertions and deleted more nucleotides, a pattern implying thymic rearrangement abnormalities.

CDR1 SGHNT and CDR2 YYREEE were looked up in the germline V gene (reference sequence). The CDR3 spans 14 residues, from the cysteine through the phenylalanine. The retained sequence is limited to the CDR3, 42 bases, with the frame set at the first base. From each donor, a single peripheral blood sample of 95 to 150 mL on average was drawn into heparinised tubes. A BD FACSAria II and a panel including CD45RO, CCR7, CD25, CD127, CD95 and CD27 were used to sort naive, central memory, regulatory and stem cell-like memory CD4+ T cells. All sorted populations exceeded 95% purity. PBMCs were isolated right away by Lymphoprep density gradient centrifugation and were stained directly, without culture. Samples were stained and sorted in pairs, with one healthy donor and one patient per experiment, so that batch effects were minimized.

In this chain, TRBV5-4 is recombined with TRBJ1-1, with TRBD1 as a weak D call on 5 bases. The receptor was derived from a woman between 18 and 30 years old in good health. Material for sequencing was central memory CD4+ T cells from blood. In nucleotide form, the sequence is TGCGCCAGCAGCGAAGGGGAGGAGAACACTGAAGCTTTCTTT. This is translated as CASSEGEENTEAFF.